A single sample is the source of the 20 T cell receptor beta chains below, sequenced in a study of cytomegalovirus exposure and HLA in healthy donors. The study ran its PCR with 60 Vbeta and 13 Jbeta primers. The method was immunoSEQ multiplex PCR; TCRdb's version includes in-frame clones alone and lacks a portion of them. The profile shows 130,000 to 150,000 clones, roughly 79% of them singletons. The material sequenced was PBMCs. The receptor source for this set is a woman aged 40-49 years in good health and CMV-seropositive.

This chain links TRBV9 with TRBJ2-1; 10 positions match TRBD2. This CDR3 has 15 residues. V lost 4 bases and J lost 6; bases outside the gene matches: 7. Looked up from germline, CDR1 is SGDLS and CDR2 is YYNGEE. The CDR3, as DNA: TGTGCCAGCAGCCCTCGGGTAGCGGGGGGCAATGAGCAGTTCTTC. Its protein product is CASSPRVAGGNEQFF.

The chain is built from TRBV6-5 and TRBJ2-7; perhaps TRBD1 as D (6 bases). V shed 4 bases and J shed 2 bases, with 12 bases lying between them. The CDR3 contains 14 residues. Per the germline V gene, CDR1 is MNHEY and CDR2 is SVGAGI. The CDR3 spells CASSSEQGPYEQYF. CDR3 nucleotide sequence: TGTGCCAGCAGTTCTGAACAGGGACCCTACGAGCAGTACTTC.

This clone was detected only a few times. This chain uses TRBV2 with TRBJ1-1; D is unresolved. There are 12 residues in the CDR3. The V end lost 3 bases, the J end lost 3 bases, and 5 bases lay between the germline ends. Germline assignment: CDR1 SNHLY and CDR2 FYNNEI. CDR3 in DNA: TGTGCCAGCAGTGACCGGGACACTGAAGCTTTCTTT. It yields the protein CASSDRDTEAFF.

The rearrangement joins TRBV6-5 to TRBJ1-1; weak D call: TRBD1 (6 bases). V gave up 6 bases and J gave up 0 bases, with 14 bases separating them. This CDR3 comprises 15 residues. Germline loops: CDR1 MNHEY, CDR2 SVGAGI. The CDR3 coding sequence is TGTGCCAGCAGCTCAGGGGATGCGATGAACACTGAAGCTTTCTTT. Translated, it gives CASSSGDAMNTEAFF.

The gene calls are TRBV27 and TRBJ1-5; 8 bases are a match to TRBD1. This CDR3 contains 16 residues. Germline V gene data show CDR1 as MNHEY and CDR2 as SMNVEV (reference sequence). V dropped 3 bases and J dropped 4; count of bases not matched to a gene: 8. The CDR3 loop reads CASSFAGGSRNQPQHF. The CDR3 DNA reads TGTGCCAGCAGTTTCGCAGGGGGCTCGAGGAATCAGCCCCAGCATTTT.

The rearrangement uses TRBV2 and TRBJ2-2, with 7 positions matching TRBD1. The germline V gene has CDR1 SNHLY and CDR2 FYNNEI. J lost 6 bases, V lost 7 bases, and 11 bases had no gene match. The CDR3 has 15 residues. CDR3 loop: CASNLDRVQAGELFF. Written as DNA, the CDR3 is TGTGCCAGCAACCTTGACAGGGTTCAAGCCGGGGAGCTGTTTTTT.

CDR3 sequence reads: CASRLREADTQYF. Written as DNA, the CDR3 is TGTGCCAGCAGACTCAGGGAGGCAGATACGCAGTATTTT. This chain connects TRBV5-4 to TRBJ2-3; D might be TRBD2 (6 bases). V shed 5 bases and J shed 4 bases, with 11 bases lying between them. This CDR3 contains 13 residues. CDR1 and CDR2 (germline): SGHNT, YYREEE (reference sequence).

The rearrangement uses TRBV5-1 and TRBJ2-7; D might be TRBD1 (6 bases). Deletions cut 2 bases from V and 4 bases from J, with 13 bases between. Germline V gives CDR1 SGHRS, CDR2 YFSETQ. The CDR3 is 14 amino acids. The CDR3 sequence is CASSFNREGYEQYF. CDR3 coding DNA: TGCGCCAGCAGCTTCAACAGGGAAGGATACGAGCAGTACTTC.

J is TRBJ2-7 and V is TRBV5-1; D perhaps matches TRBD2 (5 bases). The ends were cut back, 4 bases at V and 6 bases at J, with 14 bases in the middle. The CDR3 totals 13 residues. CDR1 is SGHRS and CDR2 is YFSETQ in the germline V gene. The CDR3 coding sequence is TGCGCCAGCAGCGCGGACTTACGGGGCGAGCAGTACTTC. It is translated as CASSADLRGEQYF. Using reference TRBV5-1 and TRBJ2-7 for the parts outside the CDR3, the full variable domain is KAGVTQTPRYLIKTRGQQVTLSCSPISGHRSVSWYQQTPGQGLQFLFEYFSETQRNKGNFPGRFSGRQFSNSRSEMNVSTLELGDSALYLCASSADLRGEQYFGPGTRLTVT.

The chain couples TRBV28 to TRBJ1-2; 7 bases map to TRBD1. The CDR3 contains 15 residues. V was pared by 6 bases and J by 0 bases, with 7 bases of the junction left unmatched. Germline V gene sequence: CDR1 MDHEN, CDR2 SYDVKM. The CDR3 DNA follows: TGTGCCAGCAGACGGACAGGATCAACTAACTATGGCTACACCTTC. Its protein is CASRRTGSTNYGYTF.

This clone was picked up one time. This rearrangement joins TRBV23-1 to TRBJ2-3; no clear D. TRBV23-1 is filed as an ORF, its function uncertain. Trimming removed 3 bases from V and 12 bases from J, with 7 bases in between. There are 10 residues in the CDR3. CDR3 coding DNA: TGCGCCAGCAGTCAGATCAGTCAGTATTTT. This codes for CASSQISQYF.

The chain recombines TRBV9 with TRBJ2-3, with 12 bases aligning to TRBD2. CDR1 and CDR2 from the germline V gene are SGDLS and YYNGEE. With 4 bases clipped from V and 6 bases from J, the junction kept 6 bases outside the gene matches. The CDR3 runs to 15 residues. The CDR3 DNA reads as TGTGCCAGCAGCTGGACTAGCGGGGCCGCGGATACGCAGTATTTT. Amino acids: CASSWTSGAADTQYF. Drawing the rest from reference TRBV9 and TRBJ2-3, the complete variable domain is DSGVTQTPKHLITATGQRVTLRCSPRSGDLSVYWYQQSLDQGLQFLIQYYNGEERAKGNILERFSAQQFPDLHSELNLSSLELGDSALYFCASSWTSGAADTQYFGPGTRLTVL.

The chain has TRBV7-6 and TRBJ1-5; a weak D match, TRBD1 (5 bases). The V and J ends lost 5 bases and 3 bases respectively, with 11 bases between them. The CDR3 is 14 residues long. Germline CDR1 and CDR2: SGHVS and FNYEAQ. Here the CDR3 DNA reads TGTGCCAGCAGCCAGGCAGGGTACAATCAGCCCCAGCATTTT. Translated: CASSQAGYNQPQHF.

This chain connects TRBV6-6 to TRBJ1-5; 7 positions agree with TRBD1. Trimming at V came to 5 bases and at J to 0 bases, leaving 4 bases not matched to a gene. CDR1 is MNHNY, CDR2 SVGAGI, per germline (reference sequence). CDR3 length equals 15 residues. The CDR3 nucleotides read TGTGCCAGCAGTAAGGGACAGTATAGCAATCAGCCCCAGCATTTT. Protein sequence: CASSKGQYSNQPQHF.

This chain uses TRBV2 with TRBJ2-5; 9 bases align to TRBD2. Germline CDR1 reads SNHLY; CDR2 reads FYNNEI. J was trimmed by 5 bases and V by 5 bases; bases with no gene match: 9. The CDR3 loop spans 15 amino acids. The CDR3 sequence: CASSSLAGSRETQYF. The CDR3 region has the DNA TGTGCCAGCAGTTCCCTAGCGGGGTCCCGGGAGACCCAGTACTTC.

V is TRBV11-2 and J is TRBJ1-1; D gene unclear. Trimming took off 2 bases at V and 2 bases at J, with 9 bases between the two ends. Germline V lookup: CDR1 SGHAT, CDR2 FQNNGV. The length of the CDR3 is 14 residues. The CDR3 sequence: CASSLFAINTEAFF. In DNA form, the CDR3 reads TGTGCCAGCAGCTTATTCGCGATAAACACTGAAGCTTTCTTT. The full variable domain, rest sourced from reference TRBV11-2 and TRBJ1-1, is EAGVAQSPRYKIIEKRQSVAFWCNPISGHATLYWYQQILGQGPKLLIQFQNNGVVDDSQLPKDRFSAERLKGVDSTLKIQPAKLEDSAVYLCASSLFAINTEAFFGQGTRLTVV.

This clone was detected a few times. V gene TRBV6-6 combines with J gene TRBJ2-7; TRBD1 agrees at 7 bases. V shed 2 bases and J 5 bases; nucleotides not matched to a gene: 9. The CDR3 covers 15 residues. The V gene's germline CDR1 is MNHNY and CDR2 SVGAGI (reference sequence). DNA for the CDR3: TGTGCCAGCAGTTACGAGACAGGGAGTTCCAACGAGCAGTACTTC. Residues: CASSYETGSSNEQYF.

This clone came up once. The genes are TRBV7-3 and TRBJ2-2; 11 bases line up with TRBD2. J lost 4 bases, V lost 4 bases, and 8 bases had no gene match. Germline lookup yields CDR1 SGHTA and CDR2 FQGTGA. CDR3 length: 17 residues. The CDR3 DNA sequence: TGTGCCAGCAGCTCCCTGACTAGCGGGGTAGGCACCGGGGAGCTGTTTTTT. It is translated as CASSSLTSGVGTGELFF.

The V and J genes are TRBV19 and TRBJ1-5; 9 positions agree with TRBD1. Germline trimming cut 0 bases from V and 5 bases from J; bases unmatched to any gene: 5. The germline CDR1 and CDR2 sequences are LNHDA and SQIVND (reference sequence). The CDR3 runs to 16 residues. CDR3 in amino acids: CASSIDSGQGHQPQHF. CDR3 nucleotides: TGTGCCAGTAGTATAGATTCGGGACAGGGCCATCAGCCCCAGCATTTT.

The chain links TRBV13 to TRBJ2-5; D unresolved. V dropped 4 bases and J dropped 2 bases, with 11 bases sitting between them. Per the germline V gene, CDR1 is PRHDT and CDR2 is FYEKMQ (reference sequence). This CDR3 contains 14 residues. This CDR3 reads CASSSIQIQETQYF. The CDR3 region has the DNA TGTGCCAGCAGCTCCATACAAATACAAGAGACCCAGTACTTC.